This TCR beta chain was sequenced in a study of T cell responses to AZD1222 COVID-19 vaccine. Trimming left V 5 bases short and J 7 bases short, with 17 bases between. This CDR3 comprises 14 residues. Germline CDR1 and CDR2: MNHEY and SVGAGI. On this clone: Antigen: not known.

Study results and caveats: The sample set comprised mostly white British donors with more females, and clonal diversity was possibly underestimated.

The repertoire was sequenced with immunoSEQ multiplex PCR; TCRdb's copy has only in-frame clones and lacks some. The table records approximately 50,000 clones, approximately 86% of them present only once. The sequence derives from an adult who received the AZD1222 COVID-19 vaccine. The sequencing used peripheral blood, collected 28 days after the second AZD1222 dose. This rearrangement joins TRBV6-5 to TRBJ1-2; D might be TRBD1 (5 bases). CDR3 nucleotide sequence: TGTGCCAGCAGTACCCCGCAGGGTTTAGGTGGCTACACCTTC. It yields the protein CASSTPQGLGGYTF.